The 5 T cell receptor beta chains reported below all come from one sample, sequenced in a study of blood T cell repertoires in COVID-19. Method: immunoSEQ multiplex PCR; TCRdb's copy keeps in-frame clones and lacks some. The data show 250,000 to 350,000 clones, 80% to 90% seen once. Material: peripheral blood. These receptors were obtained from a man younger than 30 who had recovered from COVID-19.

V is TRBV5-1 and J is TRBJ2-1; 10 bases are shared with TRBD2. Looked up from germline, CDR1 is SGHRS and CDR2 is YFSETQ. With V trimmed by 1 base and J by 5 bases, 3 bases remained unmatched. This CDR3 has 15 residues. As DNA, the CDR3 is TGCGCCAGCAGCTTGAGCCTAGCGGGAGACAATGAGCAGTTCTTC. Its translation: CASSLSLAGDNEQFF.

This rearrangement joins TRBV19 to TRBJ1-5; D may be TRBD1 (5 bases). Per the germline V gene, CDR1 is LNHDA and CDR2 is SQIVND (reference sequence). The CDR3 contains 14 residues. V was clipped by 3 bases and J by 11 bases, with 17 bases between them. The CDR3 DNA follows: TGTGCCAGTAGTATCTCGGCTCAGGGTGAAGCCCAGCATTTT. Protein product: CASSISAQGEAQHF.

V and J are TRBV7-3 and TRBJ2-2; 15 nucleotides match TRBD2. The CDR3 spans 19 residues. Germline V gene data show CDR1 as SGHTA and CDR2 as FQGTGA. V was clipped by 5 bases and J by 2 bases; unmatched bases: 9. In DNA, the CDR3 is TGTGCCAGCAGCCCCCGTGGACTAGCGGGGGGGTACAACACCGGGGAGCTGTTTTTT. Translated, it gives CASSPRGLAGGYNTGELFF.

V gene TRBV6-6 combines with J gene TRBJ2-7; 7 nucleotides match TRBD1. Germline CDR1 is MNHNY and CDR2 is SVGAGI (reference sequence). The CDR3 has 15 residues. The junction had 9 bases not matched to a gene; V was cut back by 2 bases and J by 5 bases. The CDR3 coding sequence is TGTGCCAGCAGTTACGGGGCAGACAGGGCCCACGAGCAGTACTTC. It translates to CASSYGADRAHEQYF.

The gene calls are TRBV4-3 and TRBJ2-3; 10 nucleotides line up with TRBD2. The CDR3 runs 16 residues. With 3 bases clipped from V and 1 base from J, the junction kept 4 bases outside the gene matches. Germline CDR1 LGHNA, CDR2 YSLEER. This CDR3 reads CASSHLAGARTDTQYF. CDR3 coding DNA: TGCGCCAGCAGCCATCTAGCGGGGGCCCGCACAGATACGCAGTATTTT.